The clone carrying this T cell receptor (beta chain) was seen a handful of times. Its antigen remains unidentified. An end of the junction does not agree with germline; a read error may underlie this. TCR beta CDR3 regions were amplified from RNA. HTBI primers were used for first-round RT-PCR of the TCR CDR3. MiXCR, applied by TCRdb to the multiplex PCR reads, yields one record per CDR3 protein. Here the sample spans 380,000 or so distinct CDR3 sequences, approximately 13% being singletons. This record comes from a study of T cells in Graves' hyperthyroidism and ophthalmopathy. Study at large: Blood from the periphery was taken at initial diagnosis, before any treatment. Whole-study results and caveats: In blood, most of the thyroid clonotypes expanded above 0.001 were also present.

A sample of blood taken at first hyperthyroidism diagnosis preceded any ophthalmopathy symptoms. The CDR3 is made up of 12 amino acids. Germline assignment: CDR1 MNHEY and CDR2 SMNVEV (reference sequence). Sample: blood. The clonotype comes from a young man with Graves' hyperthyroidism that later progressed to Graves' ophthalmopathy. The chain has TRBV27 and TRBJ2-7; D unclear. The CDR3 region has the DNA TGTGCCAACAGTTTGTCCGGTGCCGAGCAGTACTTC. Amino acid sequence: CANSLSGAEQYF.